A single sample is the source of the 12 T cell receptor beta chains below, sequenced in a study of blood T cell repertoires in COVID-19. TCRdb keeps only in-frame clones here, not all; method: immunoSEQ multiplex PCR. Among 190,000 or so clones listed, roughly 90% were seen once. Sequencing input: PBMCs or T cells enriched from blood (not recorded which). These receptors were obtained from a woman in her late teens or twenties who had recovered from COVID-19.

The V gene is TRBV28, the J gene TRBJ2-3, with TRBD2 identical over 7 bases. Trimming cost V 3 bases and J 2 bases; bases outside gene matches: 2. This CDR3 has 14 amino acids. Germline CDR1 reads MDHEN; CDR2 reads SYDVKM. Here the CDR3 DNA reads TGTGCCAGCAGTTTGGGGGGGAACACAGATACGCAGTATTTT. Translating it yields CASSLGGNTDTQYF.

CDR3: CASRPTGAGELFF. DNA for the CDR3: TGTGCCAGCAGACCAACAGGGGCCGGGGAGCTGTTTTTT. The chain combines TRBV28 with TRBJ2-2, with 7 bases lining up with TRBD1. This CDR3 contains 13 residues. V was clipped by 6 bases and J by 6 bases; unmatched bases: 4. From germline, CDR1 is MDHEN and CDR2 SYDVKM.

The V and J genes are TRBV6-5 and TRBJ2-1, with 9 positions matching TRBD1. This CDR3 has 15 amino acids. From germline, CDR1 is MNHEY and CDR2 SVGAGI. V gave up 7 bases and J gave up 10 bases; unmatched junction bases: 14. This CDR3 reads CASNSLNRGPGEQFF. The CDR3, as DNA: TGTGCCAGCAATAGTCTAAACAGGGGGCCCGGGGAGCAGTTCTTC.

The chain employs TRBV3-1 (or the pseudogene TRBV3-2) and TRBJ1-2; 8 nucleotides agree with TRBD1. The CDR3 is made up of 15 amino acids. The germline V gene has CDR1 LGHDT and CDR2 YNNKEL (reference sequence). V shed 2 bases and J 5 bases; nucleotides not matched to a gene: 7. The CDR3 sequence is CASSQQGALLYGYTF. The CDR3 DNA reads as TGTGCCAGCAGCCAACAGGGGGCCCTCCTATATGGCTACACCTTC.

The V gene is TRBV29-1, the J gene TRBJ1-2; a weak D match, TRBD1 (6 bases). The CDR3 is 15 residues long. V lost 0 bases, J lost 3 bases, and 14 bases lay in between. The germline V gene encodes CDR1 SQVTM and CDR2 ANQGSEA. The CDR3, as DNA: TGCAGCGTTGAAGATCGGGGGGCGGAAGACTATGGCTACACCTTC. Translated, it gives CSVEDRGAEDYGYTF.

As to this clone: At the DNA level, this CDR3 is encoded by other sequences in the same sample as well. The chain combines TRBV9 with TRBJ2-7; 9 positions match TRBD1. The CDR3 contains 14 residues. Germline V CDR1 and CDR2: SGDLS, YYNGEE. Trimming took 0 bases from V and 4 from J; bases not matched to a gene: 2. In DNA form, the CDR3 reads TGTGCCAGCAGCGTAGGGGACAGGGTGTACGAGCAGTACTTC. Protein sequence: CASSVGDRVYEQYF.

The chain links TRBV2 to TRBJ2-7; unclear D gene. V lost 5 bases and J lost 3, with 11 bases in between. From germline, CDR1 is SNHLY and CDR2 FYNNEI. The CDR3 is 13 amino acids. The CDR3 region is CASSPTENYEQYF. In DNA form, the CDR3 reads TGTGCCAGCAGTCCAACAGAGAACTACGAGCAGTACTTC.

This chain uses TRBV6-5 with TRBJ1-1; 7 nucleotides line up with TRBD1. Germline CDR1 and CDR2: MNHEY and SVGAGI. V lost 8 bases and J lost 4; bases outside the gene matches: 4. This CDR3 has 12 residues. The CDR3 region has the DNA TGTGCCAGCCATACAGGGGCCACTGAAGCTTTCTTT. Encoded protein: CASHTGATEAFF.

This chain links TRBV10-3 with TRBJ2-1; 9 bases are a match to TRBD2. The CDR3 runs 15 residues. V lost 2 bases and J lost 7; bases outside the gene matches: 6. Per the germline V gene, CDR1 is ENHRY and CDR2 is SYGVKD. The CDR3 nucleotides read TGTGCCATCAGTGAGGCGGGGGGGCCAGGAAATGAGCAGTTCTTC. Protein product: CAISEAGGPGNEQFF.

The CDR3 reads CASTLVNSNQPQHF. The CDR3 bases are TGTGCCAGCACTTTAGTGAATAGCAATCAGCCCCAGCATTTT. V gene TRBV6-5 combines with J gene TRBJ1-5, with D unresolved. Germline CDR1 is MNHEY and CDR2 is SVGAGI. Trimming left V 7 bases short and J 0 bases short, with 10 bases between. The CDR3 runs to 14 residues.

This sequence joins TRBV7-3 and TRBJ2-5; D is possibly TRBD1 (6 bases). V was pared by 4 bases and J by 2 bases, with 8 bases between. The CDR3 runs 13 residues. Germline V gene data show CDR1 as SGHTA and CDR2 as FQGTGA. The CDR3 is CASSWDIQETQYF. DNA of the CDR3: TGTGCCAGCAGCTGGGACATTCAAGAGACCCAGTACTTC. Drawing the rest from reference TRBV7-3 and TRBJ2-5, the complete variable domain is GAGVSQTPSNKVTEKGKYVELRCDPISGHTALYWYRQSLGQGPEFLIYFQGTGAADDSGLPNDRFFAVRPEGSVSTLKIQRTERGDSAVYLCASSWDIQETQYFGPGTRLLVL.

The chain employs TRBV14 and TRBJ1-5; no firm D call. This CDR3 region has 16 residues. Trimming left V 4 bases short and J 0 bases short, with 13 bases between. Germline V gives CDR1 SGHDN, CDR2 FVKESK. The CDR3 spells CASSLGCRGSNQPQHF. DNA for the CDR3: TGTGCCAGCAGCCTAGGGTGTCGGGGTAGCAATCAGCCCCAGCATTTT.